This T cell receptor (beta chain) originates from a study of molecular identifiers for immune sequencing clone quantification. From germline, CDR1 is SGHAT and CDR2 FQNNGV. CDR3 length: 11 residues. V lost 5 bases, J lost 6 bases, and 5 bases lay in between. At least ten counts were recorded for this clonotype. Via MiXCR, TCRdb re-called the PCR reads, giving one row per CDR3 protein. The sample has some 580,000 distinct CDR3 sequences; roughly 27% are singletons. The gene calls are TRBV11-2 and TRBJ2-1; unclear D gene. The sequenced sample was naive CD8+ T cells from blood, with Jurkat cell RNA spiked in. The subset here: FACS-sorted CD8+CD4-CCR7+CD45RA+ naive T cells. The clonotype was recovered from a human donor in good health. Some libraries in this study had Jurkat cell RNA spiked in. The CDR3 sequence is CASSLFNEQFF. CDR3 in DNA: TGTGCCAGCAGCCTTTTCAATGAGCAGTTCTTC.